This T cell receptor beta chain was profiled in a study of OX40 agonist ivuxolimab in advanced cancers. Study summary: At 0.01 to 10 mg/kg, ivuxolimab was administered intravenously to patients every 2 weeks. Of mixed ages from about 23 to 90 and averaging about 65 years, the group was 65% to 85% male. Among those treated, three patients had partial responses, one with hepatocellular carcinoma and two with cutaneous melanoma.

Germline-derived CDR1 and CDR2 are SGHNT and YENEEA. The CDR3 extends over 14 amino acids. V was cut by 1 base and J by 7 bases, with 10 bases left in between. Findings and limits, study-wide: The antigens recognized by the expanded peripheral T cells, that is their antigen specificity, were not determined.

A note on this clone: Its antigen is unidentified.

The method was immunoSEQ multiplex PCR; TCRdb's version includes in-frame clones alone and lacks a portion of them. In the table there are more than 70,000 clones, more than 85% of which are singletons. The origin of this receptor is an adult with an advanced solid tumor such as melanoma, head and neck, liver or kidney cancer. The chain has TRBV11-3 and TRBJ2-2; maybe TRBD1 (6 bases). The material was CD4+ or CD8+ T cells sorted from blood, obtained in a trial of the OX40 agonist ivuxolimab. CDR3 nucleotides: TGTGCCAGCAGCTTAGGGCAGGGGTTCGGGGAGCTGTTTTTT. Encoded protein: CASSLGQGFGELFF.